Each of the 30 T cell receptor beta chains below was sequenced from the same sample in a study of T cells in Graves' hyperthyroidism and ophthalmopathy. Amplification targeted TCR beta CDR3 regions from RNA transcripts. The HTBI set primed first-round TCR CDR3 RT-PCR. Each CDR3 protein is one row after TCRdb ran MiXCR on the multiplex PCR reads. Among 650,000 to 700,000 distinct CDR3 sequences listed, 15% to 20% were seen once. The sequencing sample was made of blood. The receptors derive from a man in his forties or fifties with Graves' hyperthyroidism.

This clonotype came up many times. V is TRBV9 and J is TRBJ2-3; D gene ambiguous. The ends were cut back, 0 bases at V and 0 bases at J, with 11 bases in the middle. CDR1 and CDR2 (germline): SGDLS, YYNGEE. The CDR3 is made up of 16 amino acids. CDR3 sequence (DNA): TGTGCCAGCAGCGTAGACCCCGGTCGTAGCACAGATACGCAGTATTTT. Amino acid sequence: CASSVDPGRSTDTQYF.

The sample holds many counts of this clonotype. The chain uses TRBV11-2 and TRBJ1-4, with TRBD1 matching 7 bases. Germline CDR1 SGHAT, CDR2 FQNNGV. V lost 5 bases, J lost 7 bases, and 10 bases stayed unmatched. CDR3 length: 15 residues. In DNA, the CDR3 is TGTGCCAGCAGCCGAGCAGGGGGACAGTTTGAAAAACTGTTTTTT. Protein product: CASSRAGGQFEKLFF.

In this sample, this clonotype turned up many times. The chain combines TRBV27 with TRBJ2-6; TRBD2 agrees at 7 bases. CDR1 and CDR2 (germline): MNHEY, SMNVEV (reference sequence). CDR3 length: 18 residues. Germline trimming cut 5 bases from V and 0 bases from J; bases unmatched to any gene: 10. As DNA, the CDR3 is TGTGCCAGCAGTCCCCGGGCGGGAGCCTTCTCTGGGGCCAACGTCCTGACTTTC. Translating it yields CASSPRAGAFSGANVLTF. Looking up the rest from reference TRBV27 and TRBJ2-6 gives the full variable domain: EAQVTQNPRYLITVTGKKLTVTCSQNMNHEYMSWYRQDPGLGLRQIYYSMNVEVTDKGDVPEGYKVSRKEKRNFPLILESPSPNQTSLYFCASSPRAGAFSGANVLTFGAGSRLTVL.

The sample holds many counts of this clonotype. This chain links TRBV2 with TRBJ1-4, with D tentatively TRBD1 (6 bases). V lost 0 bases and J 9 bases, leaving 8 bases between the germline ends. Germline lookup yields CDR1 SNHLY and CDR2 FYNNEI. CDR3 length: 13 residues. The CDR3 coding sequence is TGTGCCAGCAGTGAAGCGGGGGGGCAAAAACTGTTTTTT. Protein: CASSEAGGQKLFF.

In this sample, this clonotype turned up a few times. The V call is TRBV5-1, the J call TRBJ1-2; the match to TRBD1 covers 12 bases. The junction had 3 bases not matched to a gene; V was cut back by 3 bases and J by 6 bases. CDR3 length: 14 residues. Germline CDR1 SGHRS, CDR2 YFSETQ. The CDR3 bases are TGCGCCAGCAGCTGGGGGACAGGGGGCGATGGCTACACCTTC. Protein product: CASSWGTGGDGYTF.

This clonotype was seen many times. The chain's CDR3 is CASSLDDTQYF. The CDR3, as DNA: TGTGCCAGCAGTTTGGATGATACGCAGTATTTT. The chain recombines TRBV7-3 with TRBJ2-3; D not certain. Looked up from germline, CDR1 is SGHTA and CDR2 is FQGTGA. Trimming stripped 6 bases from V and 6 bases from J, with 7 bases between. The CDR3 loop spans 11 amino acids.

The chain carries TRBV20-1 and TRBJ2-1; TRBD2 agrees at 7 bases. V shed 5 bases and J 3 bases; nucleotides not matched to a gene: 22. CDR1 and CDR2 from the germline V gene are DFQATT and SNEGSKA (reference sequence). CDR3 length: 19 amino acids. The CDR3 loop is CSALFPASGNPLFYNEQFF. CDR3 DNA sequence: TGCAGTGCTTTATTCCCGGCTAGCGGCAACCCTTTATTCTACAATGAGCAGTTCTTC.

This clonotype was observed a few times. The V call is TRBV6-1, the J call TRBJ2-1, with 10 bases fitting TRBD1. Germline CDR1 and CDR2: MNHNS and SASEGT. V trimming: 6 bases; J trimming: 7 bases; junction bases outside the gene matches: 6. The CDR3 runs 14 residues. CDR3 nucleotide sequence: TGTGCCAGCAGAGCCCGACAGGGGGCAAATGAGCAGTTCTTC. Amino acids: CASRARQGANEQFF.

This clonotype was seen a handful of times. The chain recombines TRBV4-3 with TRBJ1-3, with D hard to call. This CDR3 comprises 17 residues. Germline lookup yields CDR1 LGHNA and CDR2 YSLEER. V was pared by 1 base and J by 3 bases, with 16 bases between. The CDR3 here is CASSQAHLGMGGNTIYF. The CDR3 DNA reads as TGCGCCAGCAGCCAAGCCCACCTGGGTATGGGTGGAAACACCATATATTTT.

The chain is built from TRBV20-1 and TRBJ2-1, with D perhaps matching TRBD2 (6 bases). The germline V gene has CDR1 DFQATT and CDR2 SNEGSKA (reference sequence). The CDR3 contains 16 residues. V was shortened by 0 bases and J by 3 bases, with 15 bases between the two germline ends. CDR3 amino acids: CSARDLGSSVYNEQFF. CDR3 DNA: TGCAGTGCTAGAGATCTTGGGTCTAGCGTCTACAATGAGCAGTTCTTC.

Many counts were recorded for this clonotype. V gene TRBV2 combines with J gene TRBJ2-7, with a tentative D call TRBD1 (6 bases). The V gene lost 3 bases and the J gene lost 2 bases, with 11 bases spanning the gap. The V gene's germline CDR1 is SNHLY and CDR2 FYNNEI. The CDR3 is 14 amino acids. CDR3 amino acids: CASSESGDTYEQYF. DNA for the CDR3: TGTGCCAGCAGTGAGTCAGGGGATACCTACGAGCAGTACTTC.

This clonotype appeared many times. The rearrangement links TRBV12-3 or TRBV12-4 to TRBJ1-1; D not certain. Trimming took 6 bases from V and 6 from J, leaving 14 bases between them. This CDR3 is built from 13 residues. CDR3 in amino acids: CASRIHGAAEAFF. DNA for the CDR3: TGTGCCAGCAGAATCCACGGAGCCGCTGAAGCTTTCTTT.

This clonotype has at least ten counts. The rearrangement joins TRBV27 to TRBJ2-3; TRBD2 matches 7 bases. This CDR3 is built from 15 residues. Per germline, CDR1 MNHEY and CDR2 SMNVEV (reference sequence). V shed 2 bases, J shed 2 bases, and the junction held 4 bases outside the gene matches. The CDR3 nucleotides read TGTGCCAGCAGTTTAGCTAGCGGATACACAGATACGCAGTATTTT. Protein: CASSLASGYTDTQYF.

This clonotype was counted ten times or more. The CDR3 nucleotides are TGTGCCAGCAGTGACAGGGACAGTCAGCCCCAGCATTTT. Translation: CASSDRDSQPQHF. V usage is TRBV12-3 or TRBV12-4 and J usage is TRBJ1-5, with TRBD1 identical over 7 bases. Trimming took 5 bases from V and 6 from J; bases not matched to a gene: 4. CDR3 length: 13 residues.

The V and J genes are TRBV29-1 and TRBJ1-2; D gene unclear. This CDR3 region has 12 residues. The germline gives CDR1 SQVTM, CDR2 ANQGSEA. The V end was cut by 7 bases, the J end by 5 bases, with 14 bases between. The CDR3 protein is CSGRITAYGYTF. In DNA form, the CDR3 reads TGCAGCGGACGAATCACAGCTTATGGCTACACCTTC.

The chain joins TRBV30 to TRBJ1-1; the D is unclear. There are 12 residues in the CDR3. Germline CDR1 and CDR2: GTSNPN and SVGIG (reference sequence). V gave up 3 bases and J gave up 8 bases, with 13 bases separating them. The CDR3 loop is CAWSFRSSEAFF. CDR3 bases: TGTGCCTGGAGCTTTCGCTCGAGCGAAGCTTTCTTT.

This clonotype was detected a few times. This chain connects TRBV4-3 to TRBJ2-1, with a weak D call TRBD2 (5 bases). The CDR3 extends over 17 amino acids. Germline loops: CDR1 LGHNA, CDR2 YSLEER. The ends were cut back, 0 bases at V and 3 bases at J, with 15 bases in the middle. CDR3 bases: TGCGCCAGCAGCCAAGATCTTAGGGCGGGCCACTACAATGAGCAGTTCTTC. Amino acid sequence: CASSQDLRAGHYNEQFF.

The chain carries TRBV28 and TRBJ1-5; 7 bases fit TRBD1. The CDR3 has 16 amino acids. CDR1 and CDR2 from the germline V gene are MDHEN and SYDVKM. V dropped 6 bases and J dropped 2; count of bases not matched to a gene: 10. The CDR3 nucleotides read TGTGCCAGCAGGCCGGCTGGACAGGTGGGCAATCAGCCCCAGCATTTT. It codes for CASRPAGQVGNQPQHF.

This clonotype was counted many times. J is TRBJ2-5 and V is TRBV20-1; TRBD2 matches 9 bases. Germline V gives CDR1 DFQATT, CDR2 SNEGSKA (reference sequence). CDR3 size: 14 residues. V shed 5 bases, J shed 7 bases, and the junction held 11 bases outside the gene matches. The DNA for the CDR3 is TGCAGTGCTCCCAGACTAGCGGAGGGGGGGACCCAGTACTTC. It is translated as CSAPRLAEGGTQYF.

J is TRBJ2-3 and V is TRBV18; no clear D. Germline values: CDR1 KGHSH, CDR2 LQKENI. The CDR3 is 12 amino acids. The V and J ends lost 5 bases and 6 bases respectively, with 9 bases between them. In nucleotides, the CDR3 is TGTGCCAGCTCAACCCCGGAGGATACGCAGTATTTT. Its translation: CASSTPEDTQYF.

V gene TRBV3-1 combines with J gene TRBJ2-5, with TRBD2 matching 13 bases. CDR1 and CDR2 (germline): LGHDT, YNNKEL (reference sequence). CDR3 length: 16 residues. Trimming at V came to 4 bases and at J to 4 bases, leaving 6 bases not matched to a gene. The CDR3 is CASSPQLAGGLETQYF. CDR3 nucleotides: TGTGCCAGCAGCCCCCAACTAGCGGGAGGGTTAGAGACCCAGTACTTC.

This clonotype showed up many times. CDR3 region: CAIGGQENTEAFF. The CDR3 coding sequence is TGTGCCATCGGAGGACAGGAGAACACTGAAGCTTTCTTT. The chain has TRBV10-3 and TRBJ1-1; TRBD1 matches 7 bases. V was pared by 8 bases and J by 1 base, with 4 bases of the junction left unmatched. The CDR3 sequence is 13 residues long. In germline, CDR1 is ENHRY, CDR2 SYGVKD.

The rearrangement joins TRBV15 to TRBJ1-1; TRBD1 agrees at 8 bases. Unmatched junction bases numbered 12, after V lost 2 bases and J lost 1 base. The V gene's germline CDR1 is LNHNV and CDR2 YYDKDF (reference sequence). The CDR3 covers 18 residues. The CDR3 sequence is CATSRSLRQGSSNTEAFF. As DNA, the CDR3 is TGTGCCACCAGCAGAAGCCTTAGACAGGGGAGTTCGAACACTGAAGCTTTCTTT.

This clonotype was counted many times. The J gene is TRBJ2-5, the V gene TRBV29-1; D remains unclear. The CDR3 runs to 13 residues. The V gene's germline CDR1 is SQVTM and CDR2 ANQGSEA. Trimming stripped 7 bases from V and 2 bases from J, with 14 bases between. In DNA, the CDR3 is TGCAGCGCTACTTCGAGGAGACAAGAGACCCAGTACTTC. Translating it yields CSATSRRQETQYF.

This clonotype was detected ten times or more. CDR3 amino acids: CASRDSSSYEQYF. The CDR3 nucleotides read TGTGCCAGTCGGGACTCTTCTTCCTACGAGCAGTACTTC. The chain carries TRBV12-3 or TRBV12-4 and TRBJ2-7, with D maybe TRBD2 (6 bases). This CDR3 is built from 13 residues. V was clipped by 9 bases and J by 1 base, with 13 bases between them.

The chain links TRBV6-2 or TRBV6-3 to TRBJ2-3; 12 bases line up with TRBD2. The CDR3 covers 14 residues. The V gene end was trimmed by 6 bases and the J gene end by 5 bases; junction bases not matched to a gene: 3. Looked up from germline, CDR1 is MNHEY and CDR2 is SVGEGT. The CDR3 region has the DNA TGTGCCAGCAGAGAACTAGCGGGAGGAGATACGCAGTATTTT. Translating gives CASRELAGGDTQYF.

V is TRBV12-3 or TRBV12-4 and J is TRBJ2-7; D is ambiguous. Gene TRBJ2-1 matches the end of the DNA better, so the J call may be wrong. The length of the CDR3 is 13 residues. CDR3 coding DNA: TGTGCCAGCAGCAAACTGAGCGTCCACGAGCAGTTCTTC. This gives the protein CASSKLSVHEQFF.

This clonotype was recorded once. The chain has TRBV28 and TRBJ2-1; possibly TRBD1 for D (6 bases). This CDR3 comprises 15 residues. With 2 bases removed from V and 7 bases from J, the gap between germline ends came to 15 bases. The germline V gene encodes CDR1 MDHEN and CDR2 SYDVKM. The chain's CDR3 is CASSLVQGIANEQFF. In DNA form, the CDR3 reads TGTGCCAGCAGTTTAGTCCAGGGGATTGCTAATGAGCAGTTCTTC. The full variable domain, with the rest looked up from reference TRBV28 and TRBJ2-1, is DVKVTQSSRYLVKRTGEKVFLECVQDMDHENMFWYRQDPGLGLRLIYFSYDVKMKEKGDIPEGYSVSREKKERFSLILESASTNQTSMYLCASSLVQGIANEQFFGPGTRLTVL.

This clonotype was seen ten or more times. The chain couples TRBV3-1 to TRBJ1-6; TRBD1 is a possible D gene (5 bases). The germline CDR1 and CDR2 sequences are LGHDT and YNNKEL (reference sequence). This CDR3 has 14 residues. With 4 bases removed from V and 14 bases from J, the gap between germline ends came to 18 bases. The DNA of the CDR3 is TGTGCCAGCAGCCGACTGGTCAGGGATACAGCCCTCCACTTT. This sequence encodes CASSRLVRDTALHF.

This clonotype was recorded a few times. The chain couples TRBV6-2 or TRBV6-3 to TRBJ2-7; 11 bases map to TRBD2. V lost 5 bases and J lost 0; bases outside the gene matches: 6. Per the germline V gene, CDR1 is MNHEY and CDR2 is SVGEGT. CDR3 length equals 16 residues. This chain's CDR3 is CASSPISGRASYEQYF. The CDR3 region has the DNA TGTGCCAGCAGTCCTATTAGCGGGAGGGCCTCCTACGAGCAGTACTTC.